This T cell receptor (beta chain) was identified during a study of blood T cells in healthy people across ages. Study outcomes and limitations: PBMCs that were unsorted prevented a conclusive naive versus antigen-experienced comparison.

As for this clonotype: Its antigen is not known.

There are 16 residues in the CDR3. The V end lost 2 bases, the J end lost 2 bases, and 13 bases lay between the germline ends. Germline V gene lookup returns CDR1 WSHSY and CDR2 SAAADI. A sample-barcoded 5' primer and a J-beta primer mix were used in a second PCR of roughly 7 to 11 cycles. With 12 random nucleotides, a template-switch adaptor tagged each individual cDNA molecule. TCRdb independently ran MiXCR on the 5' RACE reads; one entry per CDR3 protein. Seen here are approximately 1,700,000 distinct CDR3 sequences, about two fifths observed once, and the top ten hold around 23%. A minimum of 7 million PBMCs was isolated per sample. Extractions gave at least 5 micrograms of total RNA per sample.

This receptor was identified in a human donor in good health. The chain has TRBV10-2 and TRBJ2-4, with D perhaps being TRBD1 or TRBD2 (6 bases each). Specimen: blood. The CDR3 is CASSERGEGSKNIQYF. For the CDR3, the DNA is TGCGCCAGCAGTGAGAGGGGGGAAGGGTCCAAAAACATTCAGTACTTC.